Listed below are T cell receptor beta chains from one sample, sequenced in a study of blood T cells in healthy people across ages. TCRdb re-called the 5' RACE reads with MiXCR, one entry per CDR3 protein. The sample records more than 500,000 distinct CDR3 sequences, 25% to 30% being singletons. The specimen was blood. These receptors were obtained from a woman in her 70s in good health. Both conserved end residues are part of each CDR3. Each record gives: V gene, D gene, clone size, J gene, CDR3 protein, CDR3 DNA. D genes are given only for firm matches. Clone sizes are given selectively: once, few, many, or a class where the clone is expanded.

>TRBV5-1|TRBD2|-|TRBJ2-3
CASSLALLAGVTDTQYF
TGCGCCAGCAGCTTGGCCTTGCTAGCGGGAGTGACAGATACGCAGTATTTT
>TRBV5-1|TRBD2|few|TRBJ2-1
CASSFERGLYNEQFF
TGCGCCAGCAGCTTTGAGCGGGGCCTCTACAATGAGCAGTTCTTC
>TRBV7-9|-|few|TRBJ2-3
CASKAGTTDTQYF
TGTGCCAGCAAGGCAGGGACCACAGATACGCAGTATTTT
>TRBV5-1|-|few|TRBJ1-1
CASSLGDFGNTEAFF
TGCGCCAGCAGCTTGGGGGACTTTGGGAACACTGAAGCTTTCTTT
>TRBV14|TRBD1|few|TRBJ1-6
CASSLRGHYSPLHF
TGTGCCAGCAGCCTCAGGGGGCACTATTCACCCCTCCACTTT
>TRBV29-1|-|few|TRBJ2-2
CSVDPNTNTGELFF
TGCAGCGTTGACCCTAACACGAACACCGGGGAGCTGTTTTTT
>TRBV5-6|-|few|TRBJ1-6
CASSWGDLGRNNSPLHF
TGTGCCAGCAGCTGGGGCGATCTCGGCCGAAATAATTCACCCCTCCACTTT
>TRBV11-2|-|few|TRBJ2-2
CASSLATSNTGELFF
TGTGCCAGCAGCTTAGCTACATCGAACACCGGGGAGCTGTTTTTT
>TRBV7-2|-|-|TRBJ2-5
CASSLSRESGTQYF
TGTGCCAGCAGCCTTTCTAGGGAGTCGGGGACCCAGTACTTC
>TRBV20-1|TRBD1|-|TRBJ1-1
CSARAPTGIYAEAFF
TGCAGTGCTAGGGCGCCGACAGGGATCTACGCTGAAGCTTTCTTT
>TRBV6-5|-|-|TRBJ1-1
CAVRHNPPRNTEAFF
TGTGCCGTGAGACATAACCCCCCGAGGAACACTGAAGCTTTCTTT
>TRBV7-8|-|few|TRBJ2-3
CASSLDSPTDTQYF
TGTGCCAGCAGCTTAGACAGCCCTACAGATACGCAGTATTTT
>TRBV9|-|few|TRBJ2-7
CASSAGHQSSYEQYF
TGTGCCAGCAGCGCGGGACACCAGAGCTCCTACGAGCAGTACTTC
>TRBV4-2|-|many|TRBJ1-2
CASSQGSMGYGYTF
TGTGCCAGCAGCCAAGGAAGCATGGGGTATGGCTACACCTTC
>TRBV7-2|-|many|TRBJ1-4
CASSQNEKLFF
TGTGCCAGCAGCCAGAATGAAAAACTGTTTTTT
>TRBV6-2/TRBV6-3|TRBD1|few|TRBJ2-1
CASSWGQGASNEQFF
TGTGCCAGCAGTTGGGGACAGGGGGCTAGTAATGAGCAGTTCTTC
>TRBV3-1|TRBD2|few|TRBJ2-7
CASSQLAGVYEQYF
TGTGCCAGCAGCCAACTAGCGGGGGTGTACGAGCAGTACTTC
>TRBV5-1|-|-|TRBJ1-3
CASSLDRARGNTIYF
TGCGCCAGCAGCTTGGATAGGGCGCGGGGAAACACCATATATTTT
>TRBV24-1|-|few|TRBJ2-2
CATSRDGPKGELFF
TGTGCCACCAGCCGGGACGGGCCAAAAGGGGAGCTGTTTTTT
>TRBV20-1|-|-|TRBJ2-7
CSAAEGQGVTYEQYF
TGCAGTGCTGCGGAGGGGCAGGGGGTAACCTACGAGCAGTACTTC
>TRBV3-1|-|-|TRBJ2-6
CASSQPSRNSGANVLTF
TGTGCCAGCAGCCAACCGAGCCGGAACTCTGGGGCCAACGTCCTGACTTTC
>TRBV6-2/TRBV6-3|-|few|TRBJ2-3
CASSYSMVDTQYF
TGTGCCAGCAGTTACTCGATGGTGGATACGCAGTATTTT
>TRBV9|-|few|TRBJ2-7
CASSLHQEKYF
TGTGCCAGCAGCCTACACCAGGAGAAGTACTTC
>TRBV20-1|TRBD2|many|TRBJ2-4
CSARGAGGQKIQYF
TGCAGTGCTAGGGGAGCGGGGGGACAAAAAATTCAGTACTTC
>TRBV6-5|TRBD2|-|TRBJ2-1
CASSYSLAGVNEQFF
TGTGCCAGCAGTTACTCGCTAGCGGGGGTCAATGAGCAGTTCTTC
>TRBV2|-|few|TRBJ1-4
CASRTGSEKLFF
TGTGCCAGCCGTACGGGTAGTGAAAAACTGTTTTTT
>TRBV7-8|-|few|TRBJ2-5
CASSSNTVPSETQYF
TGTGCCAGCAGCTCCAATACAGTCCCATCGGAGACCCAGTACTTC
>TRBV3-1|TRBD1|few|TRBJ1-6
CASSWDRGAYSPLHF
TGTGCCAGCAGCTGGGACAGGGGAGCCTACTCACCCCTCCACTTT
>TRBV20-1|-|-|TRBJ2-5
CRAKTGGETQYF
TGCAGGGCTAAGACAGGCGGGGAGACCCAGTACTTC
>TRBV20-1|-|-|TRBJ1-2
CSAEVPHLYGYTF
TGCAGTGCGGAGGTCCCCCATCTCTATGGCTACACCTTC
>TRBV25-1|-|-|TRBJ2-1
CASSESASFNEQFF
TGTGCCAGCAGTGAATCGGCTAGCTTCAATGAGCAGTTCTTC
>TRBV4-3|TRBD2|many|TRBJ2-3
CASSQDWRGGATDTQYF
TGCGCCAGCAGCCAAGATTGGCGGGGGGGCGCCACAGATACGCAGTATTTT
>TRBV4-2|-|once|TRBJ2-5
CASSQDRGGVGTQYF
TGTGCCAGCAGCCAAGACCGAGGGGGGGTCGGGACCCAGTACTTC
>TRBV6-1|TRBD1|few|TRBJ1-2
CASSLRGDRVGGYTF
TGTGCCAGCAGCCTCCGGGGGGACAGGGTGGGCGGCTACACCTTC
>TRBV20-1|-|-|TRBJ1-4
CSASRVSNEKLFF
TGCAGTGCTAGCAGGGTCTCTAATGAAAAACTGTTTTTT
>TRBV4-3|TRBD1|few|TRBJ2-2
CASSQEGQHTGELFF
TGCGCCAGCAGCCAAGAGGGACAGCACACCGGGGAGCTGTTTTTT
>TRBV5-1|-|-|TRBJ2-2
CASSPWGQNTGELFF
TGCGCCAGCAGCCCCTGGGGACAGAACACCGGGGAGCTGTTTTTT
>TRBV5-1|-|few|TRBJ1-2
CASSLGQNYGCTF
TGCGCCAGCAGCTTAGGACAGAACTATGGCTGCACCTTC
>TRBV29-1|-|-|TRBJ2-5
CSVRGTLRVETQYF
TGCAGCGTCCGTGGGACCTTGCGGGTTGAGACCCAGTACTTC
>TRBV20-1|-|few|TRBJ1-1
CSARHSMNTEAFF
TGCAGTGCTAGGCACAGCATGAACACTGAAGCTTTCTTT
>TRBV7-6|-|-|TRBJ2-1
CASSALITYNEQFF
TGTGCCAGCAGCGCCCTAATAACTTACAATGAGCAGTTCTTC
>TRBV10-2|-|-|TRBJ2-6
CASSETGRANVLTF
TGCGCCAGCAGTGAAACAGGGAGGGCCAACGTCCTGACTTTC
>TRBV20-1|-|-|TRBJ2-7
CSASTGEYEQYF
TGCAGTGCTAGTACCGGGGAATACGAGCAGTACTTC
>TRBV20-1|-|-|TRBJ2-5
CSADGHNERETQYF
TGCAGTGCCGACGGACATAACGAACGGGAGACCCAGTACTTC
>TRBV7-9|TRBD1|few|TRBJ2-3
CASSLGTGADTQYF
TGTGCCAGCAGCTTAGGCACAGGGGCGGATACGCAGTATTTT